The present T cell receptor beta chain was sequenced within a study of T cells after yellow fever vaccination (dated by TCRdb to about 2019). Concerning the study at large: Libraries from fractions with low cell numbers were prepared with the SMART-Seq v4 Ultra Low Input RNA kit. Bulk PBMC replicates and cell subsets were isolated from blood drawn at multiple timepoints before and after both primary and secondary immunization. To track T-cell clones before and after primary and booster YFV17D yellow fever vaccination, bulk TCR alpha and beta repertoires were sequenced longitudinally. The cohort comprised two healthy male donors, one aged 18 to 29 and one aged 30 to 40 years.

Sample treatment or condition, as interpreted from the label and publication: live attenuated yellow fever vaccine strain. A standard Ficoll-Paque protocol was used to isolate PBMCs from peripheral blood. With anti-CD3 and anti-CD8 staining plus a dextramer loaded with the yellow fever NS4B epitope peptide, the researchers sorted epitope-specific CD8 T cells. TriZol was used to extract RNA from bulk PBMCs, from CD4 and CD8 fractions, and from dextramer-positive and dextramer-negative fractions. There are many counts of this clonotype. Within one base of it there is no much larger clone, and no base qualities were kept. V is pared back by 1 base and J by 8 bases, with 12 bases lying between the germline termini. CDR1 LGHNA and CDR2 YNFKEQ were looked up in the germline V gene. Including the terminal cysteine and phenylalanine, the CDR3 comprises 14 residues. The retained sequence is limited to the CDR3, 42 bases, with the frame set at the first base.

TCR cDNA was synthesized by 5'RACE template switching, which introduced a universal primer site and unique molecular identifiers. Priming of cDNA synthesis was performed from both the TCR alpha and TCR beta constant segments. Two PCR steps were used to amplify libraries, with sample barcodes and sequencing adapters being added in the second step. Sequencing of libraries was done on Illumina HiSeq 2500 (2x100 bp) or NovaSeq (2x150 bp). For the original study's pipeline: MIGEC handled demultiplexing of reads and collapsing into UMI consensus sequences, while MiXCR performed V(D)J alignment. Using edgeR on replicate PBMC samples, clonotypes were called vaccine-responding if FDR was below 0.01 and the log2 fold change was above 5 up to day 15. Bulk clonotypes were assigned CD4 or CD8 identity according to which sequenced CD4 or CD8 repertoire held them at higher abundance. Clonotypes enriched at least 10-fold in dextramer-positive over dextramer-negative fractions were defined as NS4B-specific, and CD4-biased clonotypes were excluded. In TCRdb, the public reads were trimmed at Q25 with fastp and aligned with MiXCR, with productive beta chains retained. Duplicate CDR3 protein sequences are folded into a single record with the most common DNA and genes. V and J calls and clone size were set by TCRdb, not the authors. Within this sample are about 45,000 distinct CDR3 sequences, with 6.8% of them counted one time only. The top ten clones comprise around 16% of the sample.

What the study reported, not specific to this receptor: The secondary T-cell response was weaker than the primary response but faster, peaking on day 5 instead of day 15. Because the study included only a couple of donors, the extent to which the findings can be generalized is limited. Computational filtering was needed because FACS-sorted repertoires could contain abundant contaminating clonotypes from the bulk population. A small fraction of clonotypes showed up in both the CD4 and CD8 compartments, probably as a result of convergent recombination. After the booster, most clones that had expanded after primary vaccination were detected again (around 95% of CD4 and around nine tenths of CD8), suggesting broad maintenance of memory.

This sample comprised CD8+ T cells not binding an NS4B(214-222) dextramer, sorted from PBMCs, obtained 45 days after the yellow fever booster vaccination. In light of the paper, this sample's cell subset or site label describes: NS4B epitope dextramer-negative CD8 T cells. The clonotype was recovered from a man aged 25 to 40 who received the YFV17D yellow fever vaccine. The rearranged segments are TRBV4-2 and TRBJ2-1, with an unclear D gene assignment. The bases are TGTGCCAGCAGCCAAGTTTTCGGCACAGATGAGCAGTTCTTC. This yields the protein CASSQVFGTDEQFF.